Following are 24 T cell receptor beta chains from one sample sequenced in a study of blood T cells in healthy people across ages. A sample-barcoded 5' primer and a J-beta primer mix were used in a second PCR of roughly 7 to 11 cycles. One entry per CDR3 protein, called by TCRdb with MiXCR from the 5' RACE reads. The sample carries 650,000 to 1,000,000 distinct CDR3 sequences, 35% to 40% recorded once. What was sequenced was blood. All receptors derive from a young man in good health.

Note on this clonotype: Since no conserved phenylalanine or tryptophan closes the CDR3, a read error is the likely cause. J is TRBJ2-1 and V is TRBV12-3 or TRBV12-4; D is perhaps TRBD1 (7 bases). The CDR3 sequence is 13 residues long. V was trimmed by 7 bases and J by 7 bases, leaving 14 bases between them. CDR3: CASNAGQYNEQFL. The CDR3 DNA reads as TGTGCCAGCAACGCGGGACAGTATAATGAGCAGTTCTTA.

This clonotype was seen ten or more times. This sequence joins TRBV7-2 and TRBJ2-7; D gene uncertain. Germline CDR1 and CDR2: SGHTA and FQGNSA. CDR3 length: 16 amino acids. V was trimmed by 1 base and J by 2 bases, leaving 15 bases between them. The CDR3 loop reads CASSLDGPNNPYEQYF. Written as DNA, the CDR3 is TGTGCCAGCAGCTTAGATGGTCCGAATAATCCCTACGAGCAGTACTTC.

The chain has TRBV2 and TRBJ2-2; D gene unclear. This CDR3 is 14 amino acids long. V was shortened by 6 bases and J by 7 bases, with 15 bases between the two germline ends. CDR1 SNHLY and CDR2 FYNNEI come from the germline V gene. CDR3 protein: CASSPAPQRGELFF. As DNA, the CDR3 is TGTGCCAGCAGCCCGGCCCCCCAACGCGGGGAGCTGTTTTTT.

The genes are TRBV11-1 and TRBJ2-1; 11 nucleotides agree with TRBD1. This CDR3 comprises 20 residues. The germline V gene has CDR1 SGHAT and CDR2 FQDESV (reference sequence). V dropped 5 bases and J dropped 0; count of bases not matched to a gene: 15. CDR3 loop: CASSQSRVGQGGSSYNEQFF. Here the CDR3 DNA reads TGTGCCAGCAGCCAATCCCGTGTGGGACAGGGGGGAAGCTCCTACAATGAGCAGTTCTTC.

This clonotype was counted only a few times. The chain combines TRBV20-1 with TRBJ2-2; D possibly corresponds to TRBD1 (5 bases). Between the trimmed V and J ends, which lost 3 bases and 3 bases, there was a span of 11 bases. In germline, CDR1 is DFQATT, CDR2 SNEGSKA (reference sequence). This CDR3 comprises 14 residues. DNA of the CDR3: TGCAGTGCTAGTGGGTCCAGGGACACCGGGGAGCTGTTTTTT. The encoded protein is CSASGSRDTGELFF.

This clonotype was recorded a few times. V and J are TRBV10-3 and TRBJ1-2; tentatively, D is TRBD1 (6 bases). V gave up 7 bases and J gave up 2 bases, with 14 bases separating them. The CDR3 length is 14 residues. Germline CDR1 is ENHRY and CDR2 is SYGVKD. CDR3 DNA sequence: TGTGCCATCACTGCGACAGGAGAGAACTATGGCTACACCTTC. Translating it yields CAITATGENYGYTF.

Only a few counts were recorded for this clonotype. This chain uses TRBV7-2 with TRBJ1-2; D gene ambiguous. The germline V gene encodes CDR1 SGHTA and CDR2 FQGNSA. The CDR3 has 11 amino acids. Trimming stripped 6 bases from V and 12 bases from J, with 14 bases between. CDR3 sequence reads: CASSSLWGNTF. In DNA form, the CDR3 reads TGTGCCAGCAGTTCTCTGTGGGGTAACACCTTC.

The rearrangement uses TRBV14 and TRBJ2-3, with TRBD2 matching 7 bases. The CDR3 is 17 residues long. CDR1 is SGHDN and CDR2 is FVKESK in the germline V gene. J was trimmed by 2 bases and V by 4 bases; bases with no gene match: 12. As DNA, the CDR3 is TGTGCCAGCAGCCTTGACTTAGCGGGCCCCCTCACAGATACGCAGTATTTT. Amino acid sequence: CASSLDLAGPLTDTQYF.

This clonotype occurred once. CDR3 loop: CAPGWGGDTGELFF. CDR3 in DNA: TGTGCCCCTGGCTGGGGAGGGGACACCGGGGAGCTGTTTTTT. V gene TRBV7-9 combines with J gene TRBJ2-2; 7 nucleotides line up with TRBD2. The germline CDR1 and CDR2 sequences are SEHNR and FQNEAQ (reference sequence). The CDR3 consists of 14 residues. The ends lost 11 bases at V and 3 bases at J; junction bases unmatched: 9.

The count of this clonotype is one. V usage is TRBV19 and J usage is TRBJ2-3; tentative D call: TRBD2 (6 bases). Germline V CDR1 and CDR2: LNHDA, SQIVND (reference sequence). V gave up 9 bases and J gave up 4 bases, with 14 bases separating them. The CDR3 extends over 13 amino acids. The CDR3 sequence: CASSGGMADTQYF. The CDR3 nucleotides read TGTGCCAGCTCCGGGGGTATGGCAGATACGCAGTATTTT.

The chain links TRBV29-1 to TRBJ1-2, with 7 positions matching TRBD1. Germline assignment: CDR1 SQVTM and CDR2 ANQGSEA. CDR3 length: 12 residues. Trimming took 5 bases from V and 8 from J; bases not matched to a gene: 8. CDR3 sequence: CSVPGTRGGYTF. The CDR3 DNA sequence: TGCAGCGTTCCCGGGACCAGGGGGGGCTACACCTTC.

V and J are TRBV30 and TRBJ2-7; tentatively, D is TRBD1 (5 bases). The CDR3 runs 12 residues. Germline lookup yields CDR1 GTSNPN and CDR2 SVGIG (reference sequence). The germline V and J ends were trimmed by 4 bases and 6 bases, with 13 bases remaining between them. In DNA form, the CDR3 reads TGTGCCTGGAAAGGGGTTAGTGTCGAGCAGTACTTC. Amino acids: CAWKGVSVEQYF. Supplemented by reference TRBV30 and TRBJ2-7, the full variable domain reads SQTIHQWPATLVQPVGSPLSLECTVEGTSNPNLYWYRQAAGRGLQLLFYSVGIGQISSEVPQNLSASRPQDRQFILSSKKLLLSDSGFYLCAWKGVSVEQYFGPGTRLTVT.

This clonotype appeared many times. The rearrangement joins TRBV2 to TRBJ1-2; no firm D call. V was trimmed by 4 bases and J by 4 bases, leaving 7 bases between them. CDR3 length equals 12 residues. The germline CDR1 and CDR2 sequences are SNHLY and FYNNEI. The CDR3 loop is CASSGRSYGYTF. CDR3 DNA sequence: TGTGCCAGCAGTGGCAGATCCTATGGCTACACCTTC.

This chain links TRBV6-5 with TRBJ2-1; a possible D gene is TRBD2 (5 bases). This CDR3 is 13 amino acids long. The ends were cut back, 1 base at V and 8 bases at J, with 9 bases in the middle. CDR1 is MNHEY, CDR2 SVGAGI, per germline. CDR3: CASSYFSEDEQFF. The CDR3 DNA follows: TGTGCCAGCAGTTACTTCTCGGAGGATGAGCAGTTCTTC.

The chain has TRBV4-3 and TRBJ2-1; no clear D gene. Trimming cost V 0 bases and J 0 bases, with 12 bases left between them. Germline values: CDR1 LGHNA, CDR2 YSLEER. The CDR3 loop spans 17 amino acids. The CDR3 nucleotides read TGCGCCAGCAGCCAAGATCCCCCCTCGGGCTCCTACAATGAGCAGTTCTTC. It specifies CASSQDPPSGSYNEQFF.

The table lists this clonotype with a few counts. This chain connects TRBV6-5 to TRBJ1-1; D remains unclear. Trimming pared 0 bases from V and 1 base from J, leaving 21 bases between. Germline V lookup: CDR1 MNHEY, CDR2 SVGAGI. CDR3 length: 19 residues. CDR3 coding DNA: TGTGCCAGCAGTTACTCGATCTCCCCACTCGGCAGGTGGAACACTGAAGCTTTCTTT. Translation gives CASSYSISPLGRWNTEAFF.

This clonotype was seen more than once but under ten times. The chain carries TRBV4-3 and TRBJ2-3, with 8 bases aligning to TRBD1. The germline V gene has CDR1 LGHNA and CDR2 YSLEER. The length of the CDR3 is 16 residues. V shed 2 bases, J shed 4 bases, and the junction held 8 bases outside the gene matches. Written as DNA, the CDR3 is TGCGCCAGCAGCCAATGGACAGGGACGCTCCCAGATACGCAGTATTTT. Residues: CASSQWTGTLPDTQYF.

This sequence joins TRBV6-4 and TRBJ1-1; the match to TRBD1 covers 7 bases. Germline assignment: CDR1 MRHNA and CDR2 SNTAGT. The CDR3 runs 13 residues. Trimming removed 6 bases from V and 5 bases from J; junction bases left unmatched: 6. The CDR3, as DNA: TGTGCCAGCAGGCGGGACAGAAGAACTGAAGCTTTCTTT. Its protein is CASRRDRRTEAFF.

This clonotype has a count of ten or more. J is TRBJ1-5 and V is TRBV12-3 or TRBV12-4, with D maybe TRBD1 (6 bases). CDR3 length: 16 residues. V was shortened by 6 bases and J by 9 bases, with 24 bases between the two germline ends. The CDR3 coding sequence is TGTGCCAGCAGCCCTTACTCGGACAGTGGGGGGGGGCCCCAGCATTTT. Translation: CASSPYSDSGGGPQHF.

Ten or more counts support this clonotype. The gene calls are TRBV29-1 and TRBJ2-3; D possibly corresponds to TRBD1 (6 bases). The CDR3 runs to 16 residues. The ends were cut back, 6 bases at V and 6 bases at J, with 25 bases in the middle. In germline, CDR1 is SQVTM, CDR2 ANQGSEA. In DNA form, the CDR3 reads TGCAGCGTAGACTATGACAGGCCACGAAACCCGGATACGCAGTATTTT. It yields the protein CSVDYDRPRNPDTQYF.

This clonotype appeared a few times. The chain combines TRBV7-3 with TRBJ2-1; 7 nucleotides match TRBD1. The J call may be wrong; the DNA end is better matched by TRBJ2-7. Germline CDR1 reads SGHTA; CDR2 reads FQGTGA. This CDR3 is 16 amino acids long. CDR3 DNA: TGTGCCAGCAGCTTAAGAGAACGACAGGGTTACAATGAGCAGTACTTC. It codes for CASSLRERQGYNEQYF.

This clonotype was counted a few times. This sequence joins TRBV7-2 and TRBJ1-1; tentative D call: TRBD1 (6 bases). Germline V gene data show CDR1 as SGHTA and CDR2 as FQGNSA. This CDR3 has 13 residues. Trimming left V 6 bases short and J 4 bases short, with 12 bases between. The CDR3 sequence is CASSPKGGTEAFF. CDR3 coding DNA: TGTGCCAGCAGTCCTAAAGGGGGCACTGAAGCTTTCTTT.

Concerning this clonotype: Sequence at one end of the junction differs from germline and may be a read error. This CDR3 reads CASSQDGGGGPYNEQFF. CDR3 in DNA: TGTGCCAGCAGCCAAGATGGCGGCGGGGGGCCCTACAATGAGCAGTTCTTT. The chain links TRBV14 to TRBJ2-1; 8 positions match TRBD2. Germline CDR1 is SGHDN and CDR2 is FVKESK. This CDR3 is built from 17 residues.

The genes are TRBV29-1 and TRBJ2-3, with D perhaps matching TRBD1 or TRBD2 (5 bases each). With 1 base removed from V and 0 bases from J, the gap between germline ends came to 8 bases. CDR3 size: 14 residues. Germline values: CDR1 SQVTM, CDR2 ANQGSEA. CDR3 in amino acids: CSVEGDLSTDTQYF. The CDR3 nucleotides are TGCAGCGTTGAAGGGGACCTGAGCACAGATACGCAGTATTTT.